The entry that follows covers one T cell receptor (beta chain) sequence. The data belong to a study of cytomegalovirus exposure and HLA in healthy donors. The PCR contained 60 Vbeta and 13 Jbeta primers. Produced via immunoSEQ multiplex PCR; TCRdb's table is partial and in-frame only. The table includes under 130,000 clones, about 68% detected once. With 3 bases clipped from V and 2 bases from J, the junction kept 9 bases outside the gene matches. Germline CDR1 and CDR2: SGHTA and FQGTGA. The CDR3 runs to 17 residues. The sample consisted of PBMCs. This clonotype originated in a man aged 25 to 40 in good health and CMV-seropositive. The chain uses TRBV7-3 and TRBJ2-3; 9 bases line up with TRBD2. The CDR3 sequence is CASSFSGGLIYTDTQYF. DNA of the CDR3: TGTGCCAGCAGCTTTAGCGGGGGCCTTATTTACACAGATACGCAGTATTTT.